This T cell receptor beta chain was sequenced in a study of beta chain features in type 1 diabetes. Turning to the study itself: The samples had roughly 100,000,000 sorted cells examined in all. Broader study findings: A PCR bias possibly favoring shorter templates would apply equally to patients and controls.

The germline CDR1 and CDR2 sequences are LGHNA and YSLEER. V lost 0 bases and J lost 8, with 24 bases in between. The CDR3 is 18 amino acids. On this clone itself: Its cognate antigen is unknown.

The entirety of the isolated RNA underwent reverse transcription, so expressed TCRB transcripts were sequenced. Using immunoSEQ multiplex PCR, the repertoire was profiled, and TCRdb retains in-frame clones only, with some absent. Of 850,000 to 900,000 clones detected, 15% to 20% appear once; the ten largest clones hold about 0.02%. Sequenced sample: naive CD4+ T cells from blood. This TCR was recovered from a woman aged 18-30 years in good health. The chain joins TRBV4-3 to TRBJ2-3; D may correspond to TRBD1 or TRBD2 (5 bases each). CDR3 amino acids: CASSQDLNGQGLRGTQYF. The CDR3 DNA follows: TGCGCCAGCAGCCAAGATCTGAACGGGCAGGGATTACGGGGTACGCAGTATTTT.